Presented here are 27 T cell receptor beta chains from one specimen sequenced in a study of blood T cell repertoires in COVID-19. TCRdb's table, derived via immunoSEQ multiplex PCR, lists solely in-frame clones and lacks some. In the table there are about 250,000 clones, about 82% of which are singletons. Material for sequencing was peripheral blood. Receptor source: a woman of 80 years or more with COVID-19, enrolled during active disease.

The chain couples TRBV6-5 to TRBJ2-5; a possible D gene is TRBD2 (6 bases). CDR1 is MNHEY and CDR2 is SVGAGI in the germline V gene. V was pared by 8 bases and J by 5 bases, with 15 bases between. This CDR3 is built from 13 residues. This chain's CDR3 is CASRPPGGETQYF. As DNA, the CDR3 is TGTGCCAGCCGACCCCCCGGAGGGGAGACCCAGTACTTC.

J is TRBJ1-2 and V is TRBV7-9; D call uncertain. CDR3 length: 13 residues. Germline CDR1 reads SEHNR; CDR2 reads FQNEAQ (reference sequence). The V and J ends lost 8 bases and 4 bases respectively, with 14 bases between them. The CDR3 nucleotides are TGTGCCAGCTTACGCCCCAACGGCTATGGCTACACCTTC. Translating gives CASLRPNGYGYTF.

V is TRBV7-9 and J is TRBJ1-1; 11 nucleotides align to TRBD1. The length of the CDR3 is 19 residues. The J segment lost 3 bases and the V segment lost 1 base, leaving 13 bases of the junction unmatched. Germline CDR1 is SEHNR and CDR2 is FQNEAQ (reference sequence). For the CDR3, the DNA is TGTGCCAGCAGCTTAGAGGGGATAGGACAGGGGGCCGTGGACACTGAAGCTTTCTTT. Translated, it gives CASSLEGIGQGAVDTEAFF.

The chain joins TRBV5-1 to TRBJ1-4; weak D call: TRBD1 (6 bases). V was shortened by 4 bases and J by 3 bases, with 13 bases between the two germline ends. Germline CDR1 is SGHRS and CDR2 is YFSETQ. The CDR3 loop spans 15 amino acids. The CDR3 sequence is CASSLGTSANEKLFF. DNA for the CDR3: TGCGCCAGCAGCCTGGGGACATCGGCTAATGAAAAACTGTTTTTT.

V is TRBV2 and J is TRBJ2-3, with 10 bases that match TRBD2. This CDR3 has 15 residues. The V and J ends lost 6 bases and 2 bases, in that order; junction bases with no gene match: 5. Germline CDR1 is SNHLY and CDR2 is FYNNEI. This CDR3 is CASRRSGGATDTQYF. The DNA of the CDR3 is TGTGCCAGCAGAAGAAGCGGGGGGGCCACAGATACGCAGTATTTT.

This clone turned up a few times. The chain couples TRBV19 to TRBJ1-4; D remains ambiguous. The V gene's germline CDR1 is LNHDA and CDR2 SQIVND (reference sequence). Trimming stripped 7 bases from V and 7 bases from J, with 13 bases between. The CDR3 length is 13 residues. The CDR3 reads CASNMGGREKLFF. In DNA form, the CDR3 reads TGTGCCAGTAATATGGGTGGGCGTGAAAAACTGTTTTTT.

V and J are TRBV4-2 and TRBJ1-6, with D possibly TRBD1 on 6 matching bases. Trimming cost V 0 bases and J 8 bases, with 11 bases left between them. Germline loops: CDR1 LGHNA, CDR2 YNFKEQ. CDR3 length: 15 residues. CDR3 sequence reads: CASSQDVTGHSPLHF. As DNA, the CDR3 is TGTGCCAGCAGCCAAGATGTAACAGGGCATTCACCCCTCCACTTT.

V and J are TRBV18 and TRBJ2-1, with a tentative D call TRBD1 (5 bases). This CDR3 has 16 amino acids. CDR1 is KGHSH and CDR2 is LQKENI in the germline V gene. V was clipped by 1 base and J by 4 bases, with 14 bases between them. The CDR3 protein is CASSPRAQDLYNEQFF. Written as DNA, the CDR3 is TGTGCCAGCTCACCACGGGCACAGGACCTTTACAATGAGCAGTTCTTC.

The J gene is TRBJ2-5, the V gene TRBV4-1, with TRBD2 matching over 9 bases. This CDR3 region has 19 residues. The J segment lost 1 base and the V segment lost 1 base, leaving 13 bases of the junction unmatched. Germline V gives CDR1 MGHRA, CDR2 YSYEKL. In nucleotides, the CDR3 is TGCGCCAGCAGCCAAGCACCGGGGACTAGCAGGTTCCTCCAAGAGACCCAGTACTTC. The encoded protein is CASSQAPGTSRFLQETQYF.

This rearrangement joins TRBV9 to TRBJ1-1; 8 bases map to TRBD1. J was trimmed by 4 bases and V by 5 bases; bases with no gene match: 7. CDR3 length equals 14 residues. CDR1 is SGDLS, CDR2 YYNGEE, per germline. The CDR3 nucleotides read TGTGCCAGCAGAACCGGACAGGGAAGCACTGAAGCTTTCTTT. This gives the protein CASRTGQGSTEAFF.

The chain is built from TRBV28 and TRBJ1-1; TRBD1 is a possible D gene (6 bases). CDR1 is MDHEN, CDR2 SYDVKM, per germline. This CDR3 contains 15 residues. V was pared by 5 bases and J by 0 bases, with 13 bases between. The CDR3 loop is CASSIIQGMNTEAFF. For the CDR3, the DNA is TGTGCCAGCAGTATAATTCAGGGGATGAACACTGAAGCTTTCTTT.

The sample holds a few counts of this clone. This chain links TRBV11-2 with TRBJ1-5; maybe TRBD1 (5 bases). V was cut by 1 base and J by 4 bases, with 8 bases left in between. The CDR3 contains 14 residues. Germline CDR1 and CDR2: SGHAT and FQNNGV. CDR3 residues: CASSLASGNQPQHF. The CDR3 region has the DNA TGTGCCAGCAGCTTAGCGTCAGGGAATCAGCCCCAGCATTTT.

About this clone itself: One end of the junction fails to match germline, which may point to a read error. This rearrangement joins TRBV7-2 to TRBJ1-3, with D possibly matching TRBD1 (6 bases). Per the germline V gene, CDR1 is SGHTA and CDR2 is FQGNSA. The CDR3 has 12 residues. The CDR3 sequence: CASSPGDRPQFF. The CDR3 nucleotides are TGTGCCAGCAGCCCCGGTGACAGGCCACAATTTTTT.

The CDR3 sequence: CASSLVADSYNEQFF. DNA of the CDR3: TGTGCCAGCAGCTTAGTGGCGGATTCCTACAATGAGCAGTTCTTC. The chain links TRBV7-2 to TRBJ2-1; no clear D gene. CDR3 length equals 15 residues. Trimming stripped 1 base from V and 1 base from J, with 8 bases between. Germline V lookup: CDR1 SGHTA, CDR2 FQGNSA.

This CDR3 is CASSPLQPGQGVETQYF. The CDR3 DNA is TGTGCCAGCAGTCCCCTCCAACCGGGACAGGGGGTAGAGACCCAGTACTTC. This chain joins TRBV6-6 and TRBJ2-5; 11 bases align to TRBD1. The ends lost 5 bases at V and 4 bases at J; junction bases unmatched: 12. Germline CDR1 MNHNY, CDR2 SVGAGI (reference sequence). The CDR3 length is 17 residues.

The J gene is TRBJ1-5, the V gene TRBV6-2 or TRBV6-3; the D gene is possibly TRBD1 (5 bases). Trimming cost V 6 bases and J 5 bases, with 20 bases left between them. The germline V gene has CDR1 MNHEY and CDR2 SVGEGT. The length of the CDR3 is 16 residues. The CDR3 protein is CASSPRNRPPHQPQHF. The DNA of the CDR3 is TGTGCCAGCAGCCCAAGGAACAGGCCTCCCCATCAGCCCCAGCATTTT.

This clone was seen a handful of times. In nucleotides, the CDR3 is TGTGCCAGCACCACTGGAGATTTCGAAGCTTTCTTT. As protein: CASTTGDFEAFF. The chain uses TRBV12-3 or TRBV12-4 and TRBJ1-1; D gene unclear. This CDR3 contains 12 residues. Trimming took off 7 bases at V and 8 bases at J, with 14 bases between the two ends.

There are a few counts of this clone. The DNA for the CDR3 is TGTGCCAGCAGAGGCAGGGCGCTTGCTAACTATGGCTACACCTTC. This translates into CASRGRALANYGYTF. This chain joins TRBV28 and TRBJ1-2, with D possibly TRBD1 on 5 matching bases. Trimming stripped 6 bases from V and 0 bases from J, with 14 bases between. The germline V gene has CDR1 MDHEN and CDR2 SYDVKM. The CDR3 spans 15 residues.

The chain is built from TRBV3-1 (or the pseudogene TRBV3-2) and TRBJ1-4; D perhaps matches TRBD1 (5 bases). V lost 4 bases and J 1 base, leaving 16 bases between the germline ends. The germline V gene encodes CDR1 LGHDT and CDR2 YNNKEL (reference sequence). The CDR3 spans 17 residues. CDR3 sequence reads: CASSLSGGRGTNEKLFF. The CDR3 DNA reads as TGTGCCAGCAGCCTCTCGGGGGGTCGAGGAACTAATGAAAAACTGTTTTTT.

In this sample, this clone turned up a few times. The genes are TRBV3-1 (or the pseudogene TRBV3-2) and TRBJ1-1; possible D gene TRBD1, 5 bases. The CDR3 consists of 14 residues. Germline assignment: CDR1 LGHDT and CDR2 YNNKEL (reference sequence). Between the trimmed V and J ends, which lost 3 bases and 0 bases, there was a span of 8 bases. The CDR3: CASSQTTVNTEAFF. DNA of the CDR3: TGTGCCAGCAGCCAGACGACAGTGAACACTGAAGCTTTCTTT.

The V call is TRBV29-1, the J call TRBJ2-3; 7 bases match TRBD1. Looked up from germline, CDR1 is SQVTM and CDR2 is ANQGSEA. The CDR3 loop spans 15 amino acids. The trim removed 0 bases at V and 1 base at J, leaving 4 bases unmatched. The CDR3 loop reads CSVEDKGQGTDTQYF. The CDR3 region has the DNA TGCAGCGTTGAAGATAAAGGACAGGGCACAGATACGCAGTATTTT.

The genes are TRBV11-2 and TRBJ2-7; no definite D call. V lost 4 bases and J 6 bases, leaving 13 bases between the germline ends. This CDR3 is 13 amino acids long. CDR1 and CDR2 (germline): SGHAT, FQNNGV. The CDR3 loop is CASSSSPVAEQYV. CDR3 coding DNA: TGTGCCAGCAGCTCATCTCCGGTCGCCGAGCAGTACGTC.

The V gene is TRBV9, the J gene TRBJ1-4; no clear D gene. V shed 2 bases and J shed 3 bases, with 14 bases lying between them. In germline, CDR1 is SGDLS, CDR2 YYNGEE. The CDR3 spans 16 residues. The CDR3 here is CASSVGNRGPNEKLFF. As DNA, the CDR3 is TGTGCCAGCAGCGTTGGCAACAGAGGGCCTAATGAAAAACTGTTTTTT.

The rearrangement links TRBV28 to TRBJ1-2; D remains ambiguous. The CDR3 is 13 amino acids. Trimming stripped 8 bases from V and 2 bases from J, with 12 bases between. Germline CDR1 and CDR2: MDHEN and SYDVKM. CDR3 bases: TGTGCCAGCCTCATGTCGGGGAACTATGGCTACACCTTC. Translating gives CASLMSGNYGYTF.

V gene TRBV28 combines with J gene TRBJ2-7, with 11 bases identical to TRBD1. V shed 4 bases and J 4 bases; nucleotides not matched to a gene: 6. The length of the CDR3 is 15 residues. Germline V CDR1 and CDR2: MDHEN, SYDVKM. For the CDR3, the DNA is TGTGCCAGCAGTTCCATCCGGGACAGGGGGTACGAGCAGTACTTC. The encoded protein is CASSSIRDRGYEQYF.

This clone was seen a single time. For the CDR3, the DNA is TGTGCCAGCAGTTTATCGTGGACAGGGGTTGAAAAACTGTTTTTT. Translation gives CASSLSWTGVEKLFF. V gene TRBV27 combines with J gene TRBJ1-4; 9 nucleotides match TRBD1. This CDR3 is 15 amino acids long. Germline loops: CDR1 MNHEY, CDR2 SMNVEV (reference sequence). Trimming at V came to 0 bases and at J to 7 bases, leaving 3 bases not matched to a gene.

The chain is built from TRBV7-2 and TRBJ1-5; D remains ambiguous. This CDR3 comprises 15 residues. The germline V gene encodes CDR1 SGHTA and CDR2 FQGNSA. The V and J ends lost 5 bases and 3 bases respectively, with 14 bases between them. The CDR3 region is CASSVRGNPNQPQHF. The CDR3, as DNA: TGTGCCAGCAGCGTCCGAGGTAACCCCAATCAGCCCCAGCATTTT.